This entry features one T cell receptor beta chain sequence. Produced via immunoSEQ multiplex PCR; TCRdb's table is partial and in-frame only. The sample lists about 150,000 clones; roughly nine tenths were seen once. The sample is drawn from a study of blood T cell repertoires in COVID-19. This CDR3 comprises 16 residues. From germline, CDR1 is SGHKS and CDR2 YYEKEE (reference sequence). Trimming removed 4 bases at V and 3 bases at J, with 20 bases between. This sequence joins TRBV5-5 and TRBJ2-7; D is perhaps TRBD1 (6 bases). This sequence originates from a human donor in a cohort sampled during active COVID-19. The specimen was peripheral blood. For the CDR3, the DNA is TGTGCCAGCAGCCCGACAGGAACCGGCGCCAACTACGAGCAGTACTTC. Protein: CASSPTGTGANYEQYF.